This TCR beta chain was sequenced in a study of T cell repertoires in cytomegalovirus infection. Looking at the study overall: Public TCR beta signatures marked donors with CMV infection and the matching HLA. Overall study results and limits: There were HLA-C-restricted CMV-specific TCR beta clonotypes dominating the ex vivo response.

CDR3 length: 15 residues. Germline values: CDR1 SGHAT, CDR2 FQNNGV. V shed 4 bases, J shed 3 bases, and the junction held 6 bases outside the gene matches. As regards this clonotype: The antigen is undetermined.

Using its own MiXCR run on the reads, TCRdb lists one record per CDR3 protein. The sample shows under 850,000 distinct CDR3 sequences, around 30% of them seen only once. The sample in question was cultured PBMCs, obtained from culture after CMV antigen stimulation. V and J are TRBV11-2 and TRBJ2-3, with 8 bases fitting TRBD1. The TCR was taken from a human donor in good health (CMV status not recorded). Some clones in this sample may be carry-over from other donors' samples. CDR3 loop: CASSSQGAKTDTQYF. DNA for the CDR3: TGTGCCAGCAGCTCCCAGGGGGCCAAGACAGATACGCAGTATTTT.